This T cell receptor beta chain was captured by sequencing in a study of T cell repertoires in cytomegalovirus infection. Study-level information: Public TCR beta signatures marked donors with CMV infection and the matching HLA. Study-wide points: Summed frequency of shared TCR beta families picked out CMV carriers who also had the relevant HLA. It was HLA-C-restricted CMV-specific TCR beta clonotypes that dominated the response ex vivo.

Comment on this clonotype: What it binds is unknown.

TCRdb reprocessed the reads with MiXCR, giving one entry per CDR3 protein. The table records some 450,000 distinct CDR3 sequences, roughly 30% of them present only once. Germline CDR1 is MGHRA and CDR2 is YSYEKL. The length of the CDR3 is 15 residues. V shed 8 bases and J shed 3 bases, with 20 bases lying between them. The sample consisted of PBMCs. This clonotype was obtained from a human donor in good health (CMV status not recorded). Some clones in this sample may be carry-over from other donors' samples. The rearrangement links TRBV4-1 to TRBJ2-7; either TRBD1 or TRBD2 may supply D (5 bases each). The CDR3 protein is CASGPRDPGGYEQYF. The DNA of the CDR3 is TGCGCCAGCGGCCCCCGGGACCCGGGCGGCTACGAGCAGTACTTC.